The rows below give T cell receptor beta chains drawn from one sample of a study of response to subunit inactivated influenza vaccine. Using its own MiXCR run on the RT-PCR reads, TCRdb lists one record per CDR3 protein. The sample contains hundreds of thousands of distinct CDR3 sequences, around 15% of which appear only once. The sample here was PBMCs from blood, taken around 14 days before vaccination. The receptors here all came from a man in his fifties who received an inactivated influenza vaccine. Each CDR3 is given with its conserved first and last residue. D genes are given only for firm matches. Clone size is given for some rows only: seen once, a few or many times, or a class if the clone is expanded.

clone_size	j_call	d_call	v_call	cdr3_aa	cdr3_nt
NA	TRBJ2-2	NA	TRBV6-2/TRBV6-3	CASSLPGEAGELFF	TGTGCCAGCAGCCTTCCTGGGGAGGCCGGGGAGCTGTTTTTT
NA	TRBJ2-1	NA	TRBV27	CASTLSYRGYDNEQFF	TGTGCCAGCACCCTAAGTTATCGAGGGTACGACAATGAGCAGTTCTTC
many	TRBJ2-5	NA	TRBV12-3/TRBV12-4	CASRQVLETQYF	TGTGCCAGCAGACAGGTTTTAGAGACCCAGTACTTC
NA	TRBJ2-3	NA	TRBV7-6	CASSFLAPSTDTQYF	TGTGCCAGCAGCTTTCTAGCTCCTAGCACAGATACGCAGTATTTT
many	TRBJ2-1	NA	TRBV12-3/TRBV12-4	CASSLSWNNEQFF	TGTGCCAGCAGTTTATCTTGGAACAATGAGCAGTTCTTC
NA	TRBJ1-1	NA	TRBV5-6	CASSPLGGGGTEAFF	TGTGCCAGCAGCCCCCTTGGAGGGGGTGGCACTGAAGCTTTCTTT
NA	TRBJ1-5	NA	TRBV20-1	CSARDLGGDQPQHF	TGCAGTGCTAGAGATCTCGGGGGTGATCAGCCCCAGCATTTT
few	TRBJ2-1	TRBD2	TRBV4-2	CASSRAREGLASNEQFF	TGTGCCAGCAGCCGGGCCCGGGAAGGACTAGCGTCGAATGAGCAGTTCTTC
few	TRBJ2-5	TRBD2	TRBV18	CASSPPPPLAGTLTETQYF	TGTGCCAGCTCACCACCGCCTCCCCTAGCGGGCACCCTGACGGAGACCCAGTACTTC
many	TRBJ2-7	NA	TRBV27	CASSLGGRSYEQYF	TGCGCCAGCAGCTTGGGAGGCAGGTCCTACGAGCAGTACTTC
many	TRBJ2-3	TRBD2	TRBV29-1	CSVEDRGLGTDTQYF	TGCAGCGTTGAAGATCGAGGACTAGGGACAGATACGCAGTATTTT
few	TRBJ2-5	NA	TRBV7-9	CASSLNREQTQYF	TGTGCCAGCAGCTTAAACAGGGAGCAGACCCAGTACTTC
few	TRBJ2-3	NA	TRBV28	CASSYGRGTQYF	TGTGCCAGCAGCTACGGCAGAGGGACGCAGTATTTT
many	TRBJ2-7	NA	TRBV7-2	CASSFRGTSSYEQYF	TGTGCCAGCAGCTTTAGAGGGACGAGCTCCTACGAGCAGTACTTC
many	TRBJ2-1	NA	TRBV7-8	CASSWGLPLEQFF	TGTGCCAGCAGCTGGGGACTTCCCTTAGAGCAGTTCTTC
many	TRBJ2-3	NA	TRBV2	CAINEQFTDTQYF	TGTGCCATCAACGAACAGTTCACAGATACGCAGTATTTT
many	TRBJ2-1	NA	TRBV20-1	CSAPRGVYEQFF	TGCAGTGCACCTAGGGGCGTGTATGAGCAGTTCTTC
many	TRBJ2-7	NA	TRBV12-3/TRBV12-4	CASSLRGNYEQYF	TGTGCCAGCAGTTTACGGGGGAACTACGAGCAGTACTTC
NA	TRBJ1-1	NA	TRBV5-1	CASSPRRLGDTEAFF	TGCGCCAGCAGCCCCCGTCGACTCGGGGACACTGAAGCTTTCTTT
many	TRBJ2-7	TRBD2	TRBV6-1	CASSRGLAGSYEQYF	TGTGCCAGCAGTCGCGGGCTAGCGGGGTCCTACGAGCAGTACTTC
few	TRBJ2-3	NA	TRBV6-9	CAPDTQYF	TGTGCCCCAGATACGCAGTATTTT
many	TRBJ2-7	NA	TRBV28	CASSQGREQYF	TGTGCCAGCAGTCAAGGAAGGGAGCAGTACTTC
few	TRBJ2-3	NA	TRBV4-3	CASSQVVGTDTQYF	TGCGCCAGCAGCCAAGTAGTTGGCACAGATACGCAGTATTTT
NA	TRBJ1-2	NA	TRBV11-1	CASSLGRYGGGGYTF	TGTGCCAGCAGCCTAGGGAGATACGGAGGAGGTGGCTACACCTTC
NA	TRBJ2-1	NA	TRBV3-1	CASSQGQGRDEQFF	TGTGCCAGCAGCCAAGGGCAGGGGCGCGATGAGCAGTTCTTC
many	TRBJ2-7	NA	TRBV28	CASSLGGSEQYF	TGTGCCAGCAGTTTAGGGGGGAGCGAGCAGTACTTC
few	TRBJ2-7	NA	TRBV29-1	CSVGTGFYEQYF	TGCAGCGTTGGGACCGGATTCTACGAGCAGTACTTC
few	TRBJ1-2	NA	TRBV4-1	CASSPTTRQDYGYTF	TGCGCCAGCAGCCCGACGACCCGACAGGACTATGGCTACACCTTC
NA	TRBJ2-5	NA	TRBV6-5	CASIHAVIPSETQYF	TGTGCCAGCATTCACGCGGTAATACCTTCGGAGACCCAGTACTTC
few	TRBJ2-7	TRBD2	TRBV3-1	CASSQGWGRAYEQYF	TGTGCCAGCAGCCAAGGATGGGGGAGGGCCTACGAGCAGTACTTC
NA	TRBJ2-1	TRBD2	TRBV7-8	CASSLGSASGRNEQFF	TGTGCCAGCAGCTTAGGGTCGGCTAGCGGGAGAAATGAGCAGTTCTTC
NA	TRBJ1-1	NA	TRBV4-1	CASSQHSFMNTEAFF	TGCGCCAGCAGCCAACACAGCTTCATGAACACTGAAGCTTTCTTT
few	TRBJ2-1	TRBD2	TRBV10-3	CAISEPGTSGVF	TGTGCCATCAGTGAACCCGGGACTAGCGGCGTCTTC
few	TRBJ1-1	TRBD1	TRBV5-1	CASSLKVTGDTEAFF	TGCGCCAGCAGCTTGAAGGTGACAGGGGACACTGAAGCTTTCTTT
NA	TRBJ2-6	NA	TRBV24-1	CATSDYTAGANVLTF	TGTGCCACCAGTGATTATACGGCCGGGGCCAACGTCCTGACTTTC
NA	TRBJ2-7	NA	TRBV20-1	CSAPITGGYEQYF	TGCAGTGCTCCTATTACCGGGGGCTACGAGCAGTACTTC
few	TRBJ2-2	NA	TRBV7-2	CASSLRRATGELFF	TGTGCCAGCAGCTTGCGAAGAGCCACCGGGGAGCTGTTTTTT
few	TRBJ2-2	NA	TRBV7-8	CASSLERAYTGELFF	TGTGCCAGCAGCCTGGAAAGGGCGTACACCGGGGAGCTGTTTTTT
NA	TRBJ1-2	NA	TRBV12-3/TRBV12-4	CASSLNPSGYTF	TGTGCCAGCAGCCTCAATCCCAGTGGCTACACCTTC
NA	TRBJ2-1	NA	TRBV7-6	CASSPGSEESYNEQFF	TGTGCCAGCAGCCCAGGGAGCGAAGAATCCTACAATGAGCAGTTCTTC
NA	TRBJ2-5	NA	TRBV23-1	CASSQSKERPGKGTQYF	TGCGCCAGCAGTCAATCGAAGGAACGACCGGGCAAAGGGACCCAGTACTTC
NA	TRBJ1-1	NA	TRBV25-1	CASSETGLDAEAFF	TGTGCCAGCAGTGAAACAGGCCTAGACGCTGAAGCTTTCTTT